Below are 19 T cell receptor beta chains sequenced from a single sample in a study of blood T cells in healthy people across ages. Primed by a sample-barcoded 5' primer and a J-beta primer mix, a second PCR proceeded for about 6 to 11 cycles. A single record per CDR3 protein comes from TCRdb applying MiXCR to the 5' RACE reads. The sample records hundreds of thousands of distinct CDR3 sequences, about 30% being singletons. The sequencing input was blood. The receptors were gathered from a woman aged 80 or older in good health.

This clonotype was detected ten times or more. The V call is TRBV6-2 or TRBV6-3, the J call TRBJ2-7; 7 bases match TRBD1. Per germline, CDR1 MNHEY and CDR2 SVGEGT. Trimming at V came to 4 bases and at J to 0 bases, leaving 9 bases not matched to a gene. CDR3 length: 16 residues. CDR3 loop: CASSSPSHRGSYEQYF. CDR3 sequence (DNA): TGTGCCAGCAGTTCCCCGAGTCACAGGGGCTCCTACGAGCAGTACTTC.

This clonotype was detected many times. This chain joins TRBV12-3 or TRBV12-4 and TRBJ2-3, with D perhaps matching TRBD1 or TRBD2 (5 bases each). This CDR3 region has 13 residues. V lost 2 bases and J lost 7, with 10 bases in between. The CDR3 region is CASSLRDPHTQYF. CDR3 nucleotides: TGTGCCAGCAGTTTAAGGGACCCACATACGCAGTATTTT.

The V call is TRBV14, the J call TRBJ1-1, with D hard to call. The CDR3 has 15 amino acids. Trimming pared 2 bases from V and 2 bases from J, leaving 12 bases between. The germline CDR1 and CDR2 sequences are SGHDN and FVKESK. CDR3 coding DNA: TGTGCCAGCAGCCAACAGACACAACTCAACACTGAAGCTTTCTTT. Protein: CASSQQTQLNTEAFF.

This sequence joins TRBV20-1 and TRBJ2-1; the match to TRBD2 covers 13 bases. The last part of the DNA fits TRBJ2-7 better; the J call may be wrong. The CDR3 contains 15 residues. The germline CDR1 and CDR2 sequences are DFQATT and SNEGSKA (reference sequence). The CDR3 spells CSAMTSGGYYNEQYF. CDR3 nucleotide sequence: TGCAGTGCTATGACTAGCGGGGGGTACTACAATGAGCAGTACTTC.

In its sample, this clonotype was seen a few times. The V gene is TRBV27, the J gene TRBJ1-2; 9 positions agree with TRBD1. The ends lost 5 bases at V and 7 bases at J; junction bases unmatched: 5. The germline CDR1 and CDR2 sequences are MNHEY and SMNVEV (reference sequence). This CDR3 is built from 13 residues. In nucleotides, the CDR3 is TGTGCCAGCAGTCCGCGGGACAGGGCTGGCTACACCTTC. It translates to CASSPRDRAGYTF.

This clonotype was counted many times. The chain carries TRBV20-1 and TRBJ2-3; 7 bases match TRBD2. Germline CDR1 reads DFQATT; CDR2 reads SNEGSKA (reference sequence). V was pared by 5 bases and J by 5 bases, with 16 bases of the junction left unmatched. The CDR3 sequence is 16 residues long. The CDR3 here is CSALGPSGRLRDTQYF. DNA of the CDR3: TGCAGTGCTTTGGGCCCTAGCGGAAGACTCAGAGATACGCAGTATTTT.

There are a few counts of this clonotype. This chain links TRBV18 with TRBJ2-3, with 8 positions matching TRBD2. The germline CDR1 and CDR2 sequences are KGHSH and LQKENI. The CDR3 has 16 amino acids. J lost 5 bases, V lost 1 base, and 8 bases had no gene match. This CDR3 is CASSPRARGGEDTQYF. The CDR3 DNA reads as TGTGCCAGCTCACCACGAGCCCGGGGGGGGGAAGATACGCAGTATTTT.

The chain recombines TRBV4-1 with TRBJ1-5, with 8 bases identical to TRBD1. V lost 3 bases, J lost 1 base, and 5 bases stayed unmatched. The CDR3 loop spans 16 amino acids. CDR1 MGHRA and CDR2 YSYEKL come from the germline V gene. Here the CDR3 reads CASSHTTGASNQPQHF. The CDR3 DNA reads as TGCGCCAGCAGCCATACGACAGGGGCGAGCAATCAGCCCCAGCATTTT.

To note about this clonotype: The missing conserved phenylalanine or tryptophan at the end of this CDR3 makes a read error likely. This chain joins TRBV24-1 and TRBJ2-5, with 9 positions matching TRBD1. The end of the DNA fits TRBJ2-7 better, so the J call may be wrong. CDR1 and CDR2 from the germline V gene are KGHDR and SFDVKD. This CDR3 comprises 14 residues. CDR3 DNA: TGTGCCACGAATACCGGGACAGGGATCTACGAGCAGTACTGC. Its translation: CATNTGTGIYEQYC.

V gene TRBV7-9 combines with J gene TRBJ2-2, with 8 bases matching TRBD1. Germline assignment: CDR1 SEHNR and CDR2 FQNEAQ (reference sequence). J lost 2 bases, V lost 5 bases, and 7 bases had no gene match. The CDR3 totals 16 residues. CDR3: CASSTFRGLNTGELFF. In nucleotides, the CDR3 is TGTGCCAGCAGCACGTTCAGGGGGCTAAACACCGGGGAGCTGTTTTTT.

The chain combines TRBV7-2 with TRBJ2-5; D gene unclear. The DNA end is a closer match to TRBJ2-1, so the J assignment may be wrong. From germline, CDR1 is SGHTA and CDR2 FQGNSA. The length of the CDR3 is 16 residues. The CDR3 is CASSLSRQQNQETQFF. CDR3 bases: TGTGCCAGCAGCTTAAGCCGGCAGCAGAACCAAGAGACCCAGTTCTTC.

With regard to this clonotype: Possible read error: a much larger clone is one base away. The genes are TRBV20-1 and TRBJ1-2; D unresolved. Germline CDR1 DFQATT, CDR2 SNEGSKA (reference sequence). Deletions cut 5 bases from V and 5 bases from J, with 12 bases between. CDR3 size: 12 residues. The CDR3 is CSACRQTYGYTF. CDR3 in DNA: TGCAGTGCTTGCCGGCAGACTTATGGCTACACCTTC.

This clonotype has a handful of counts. The CDR3 sequence: CASSLEGLYNEQFF. For the CDR3, the DNA is TGCGCCAGCAGCCTAGAGGGGCTCTACAATGAGCAGTTCTTC. The chain couples TRBV4-1 to TRBJ2-1; tentatively, D is TRBD1 or TRBD2 (5 bases each). Trimming stripped 4 bases from V and 3 bases from J, with 10 bases between. The CDR3 length is 14 residues. CDR1 is MGHRA and CDR2 is YSYEKL in the germline V gene.

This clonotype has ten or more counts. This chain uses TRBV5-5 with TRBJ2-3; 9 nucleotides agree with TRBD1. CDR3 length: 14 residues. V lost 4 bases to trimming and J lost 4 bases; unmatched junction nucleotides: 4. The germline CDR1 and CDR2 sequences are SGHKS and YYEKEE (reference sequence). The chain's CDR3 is CASSTGQGSDTQYF. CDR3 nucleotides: TGTGCCAGCAGCACGGGACAGGGCTCAGATACGCAGTATTTT.

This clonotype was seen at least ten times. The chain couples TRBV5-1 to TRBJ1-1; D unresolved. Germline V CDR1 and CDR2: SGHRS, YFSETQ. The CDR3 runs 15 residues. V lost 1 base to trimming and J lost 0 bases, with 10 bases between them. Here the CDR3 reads CASSLPNTLNTEAFF. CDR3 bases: TGCGCCAGCAGCTTGCCGAACACTTTGAACACTGAAGCTTTCTTT.

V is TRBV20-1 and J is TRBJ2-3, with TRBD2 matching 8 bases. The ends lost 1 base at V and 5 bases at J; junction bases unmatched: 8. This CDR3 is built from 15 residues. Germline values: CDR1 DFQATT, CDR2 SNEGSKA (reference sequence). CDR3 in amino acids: CSARGPGGAVDTQYF. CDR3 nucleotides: TGCAGTGCTAGAGGTCCCGGGGGGGCGGTAGATACGCAGTATTTT.

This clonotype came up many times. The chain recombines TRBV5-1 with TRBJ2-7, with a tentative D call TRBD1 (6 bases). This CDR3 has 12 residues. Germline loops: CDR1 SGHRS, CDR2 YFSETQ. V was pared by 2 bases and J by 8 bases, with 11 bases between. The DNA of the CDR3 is TGCGCCAGCAGCTTTGACAGGAGTAAGCAGTACTTC. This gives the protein CASSFDRSKQYF.

CDR3 bases: TGTGCCAGCAGCTTAGGACAGGGCATCGACATCGGGGAGCTGTTTTTT. Translating gives CASSLGQGIDIGELFF. This chain connects TRBV7-9 to TRBJ2-2; 7 nucleotides agree with TRBD1. CDR3 size: 16 residues. The trim removed 1 base at V and 7 bases at J, leaving 9 bases unmatched. From germline, CDR1 is SEHNR and CDR2 FQNEAQ (reference sequence).

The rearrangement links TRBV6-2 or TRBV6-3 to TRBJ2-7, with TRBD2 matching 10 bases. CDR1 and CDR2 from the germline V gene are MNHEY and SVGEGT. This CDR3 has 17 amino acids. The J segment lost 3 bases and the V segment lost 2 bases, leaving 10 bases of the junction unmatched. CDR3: CASSYARVLAGFYEQYF. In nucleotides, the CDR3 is TGTGCCAGCAGTTACGCCCGGGTACTAGCGGGGTTCTACGAGCAGTACTTC.